This TCR beta chain was identified in a study of blood T cell repertoires in COVID-19. This CDR3 has 15 residues. Germline V gene lookup returns CDR1 SGHRS and CDR2 YFSETQ. V lost 0 bases and J 0 bases, leaving 7 bases between the germline ends. This table comes from immunoSEQ multiplex PCR, and its TCRdb copy is limited to in-frame clones, with some not included. The table shows roughly 100,000 clones, with about four fifths occurring only once. The TCR comes from a woman older than 75 with acute or convalescent COVID-19. The sample taken for sequencing was peripheral blood. The chain carries TRBV5-1 and TRBJ1-3, with D hard to call. This chain's CDR3 is CASSLEPGSGNTIYF. As DNA, the CDR3 is TGCGCCAGCAGCTTGGAGCCGGGCTCTGGAAACACCATATATTTT.